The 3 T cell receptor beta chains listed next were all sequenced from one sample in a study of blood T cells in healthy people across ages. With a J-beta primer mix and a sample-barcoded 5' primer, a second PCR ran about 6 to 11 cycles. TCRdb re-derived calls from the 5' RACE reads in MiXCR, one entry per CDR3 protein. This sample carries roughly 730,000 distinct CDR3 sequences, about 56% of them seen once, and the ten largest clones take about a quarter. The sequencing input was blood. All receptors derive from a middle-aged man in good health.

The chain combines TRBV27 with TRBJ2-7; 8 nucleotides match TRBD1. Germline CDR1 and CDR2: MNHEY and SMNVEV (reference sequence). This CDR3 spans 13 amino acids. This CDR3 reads CASGLDRGNEQYF. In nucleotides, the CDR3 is TGTGCGTCTGGTCTAGACAGGGGTAATGAGCAGTACTTC.

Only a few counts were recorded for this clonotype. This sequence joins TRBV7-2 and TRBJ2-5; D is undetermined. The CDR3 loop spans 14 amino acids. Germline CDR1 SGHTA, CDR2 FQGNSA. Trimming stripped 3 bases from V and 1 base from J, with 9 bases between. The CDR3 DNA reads TGTGCCAGCAGCTTTTCCCCAGCCCAAGAGACCCAGTACTTC. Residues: CASSFSPAQETQYF.

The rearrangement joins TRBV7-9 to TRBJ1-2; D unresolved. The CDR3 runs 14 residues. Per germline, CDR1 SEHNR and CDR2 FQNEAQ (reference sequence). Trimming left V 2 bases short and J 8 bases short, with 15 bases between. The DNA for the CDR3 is TGTGCCAGCAGCTTACGAACAGACGACTTGGGCTACACCTTC. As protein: CASSLRTDDLGYTF.